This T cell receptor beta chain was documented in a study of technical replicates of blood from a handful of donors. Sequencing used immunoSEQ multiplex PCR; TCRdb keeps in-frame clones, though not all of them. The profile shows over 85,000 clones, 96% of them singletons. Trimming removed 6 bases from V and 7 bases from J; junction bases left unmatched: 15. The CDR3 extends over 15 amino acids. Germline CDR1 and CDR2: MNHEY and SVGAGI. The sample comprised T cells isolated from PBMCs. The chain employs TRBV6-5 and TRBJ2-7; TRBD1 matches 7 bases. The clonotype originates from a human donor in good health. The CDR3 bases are TGTGCCAGCAGCTGGGACAGCACCCTCTCGGGGGAGCAGTACTTC. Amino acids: CASSWDSTLSGEQYF.